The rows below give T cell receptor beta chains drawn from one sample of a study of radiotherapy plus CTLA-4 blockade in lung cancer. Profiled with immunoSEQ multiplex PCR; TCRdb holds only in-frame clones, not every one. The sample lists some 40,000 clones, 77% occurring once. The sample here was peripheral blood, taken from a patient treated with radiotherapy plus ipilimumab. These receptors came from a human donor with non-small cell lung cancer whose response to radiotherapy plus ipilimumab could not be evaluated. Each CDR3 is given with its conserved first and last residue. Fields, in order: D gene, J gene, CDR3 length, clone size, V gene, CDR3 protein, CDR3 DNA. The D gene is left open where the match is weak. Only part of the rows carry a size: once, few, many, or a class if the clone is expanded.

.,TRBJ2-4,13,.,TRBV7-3,CASSPQGENIQYF,TGTGCCAGCAGTCCTCAGGGCGAAAACATTCAGTACTTC
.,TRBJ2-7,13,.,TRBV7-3,CASSLTYRDEQYF,TGTGCCAGCAGCTTAACTTACAGGGACGAGCAGTACTTC
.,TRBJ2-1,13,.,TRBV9,CASEGGINNEQFF,TGTGCCAGTGAAGGCGGGATTAACAATGAGCAGTTCTTC
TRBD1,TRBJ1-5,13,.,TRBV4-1,CASSRTGGQPQHF,TGCGCCAGCAGCCGCACAGGGGGACAGCCCCAGCATTTT
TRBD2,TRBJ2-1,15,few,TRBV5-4,CASSYLAGGPNEQFF,TGTGCCAGCAGCTATCTAGCGGGAGGGCCTAATGAGCAGTTCTTC
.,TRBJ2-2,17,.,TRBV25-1,CASSDPTTGGPTGELFF,TGTGCCAGCAGTGATCCGACGACGGGGGGCCCCACCGGGGAGCTGTTTTTT
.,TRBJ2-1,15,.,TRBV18,CASSPGNLQGNEQFF,TGTGCCAGCTCACCAGGTAACCTTCAGGGCAATGAGCAGTTCTTC
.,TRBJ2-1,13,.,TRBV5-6,CASSLGQGGEQFF,TGTGCCAGCAGCTTGGGACAGGGAGGTGAGCAGTTCTTC
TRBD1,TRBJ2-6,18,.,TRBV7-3,CASSLTGTAVSGANVLTF,TGTGCCAGCAGCTTAACCGGGACAGCTGTCTCTGGGGCCAACGTCCTGACTTTC
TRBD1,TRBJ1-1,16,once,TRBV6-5,CASSSVWGQTNTEAFF,TGTGCCAGCAGTTCCGTCTGGGGACAGACGAACACTGAAGCTTTCTTT
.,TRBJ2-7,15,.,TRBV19,CASKLIDSSNYEQYF,TGTGCCAGCAAATTAATAGACTCAAGTAACTACGAGCAGTACTTC
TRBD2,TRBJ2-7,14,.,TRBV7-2,CASSSTSGRAEQYF,TGTGCCAGCAGCTCGACTAGCGGGAGAGCCGAGCAGTACTTC
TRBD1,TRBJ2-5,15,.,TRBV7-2,CASSSGQRIKETQYF,TGTGCCAGCAGCTCGGGACAGCGAATCAAAGAGACCCAGTACTTC
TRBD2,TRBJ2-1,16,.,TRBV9,CASSVDPGGSYNEQFF,TGTGCCAGCAGCGTAGACCCGGGGGGCTCCTACAATGAGCAGTTCTTC
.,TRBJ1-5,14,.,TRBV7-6,CASTMGGSNQPQHF,TGTGCCAGCACCATGGGGGGAAGCAATCAGCCCCAGCATTTT
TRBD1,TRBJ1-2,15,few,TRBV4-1,CASSPGDRDNYGYTF,TGCGCCAGCAGCCCGGGGGACAGGGACAACTATGGCTACACCTTC
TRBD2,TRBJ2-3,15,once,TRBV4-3,CASSQTSVSTDTQYF,TGCGCCAGCAGCCAAACTAGCGTAAGCACAGATACGCAGTATTTT
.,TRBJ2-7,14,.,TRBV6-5,CASSPSGTSYEQYF,TGTGCCAGCAGTCCCTCCGGGACTTCCTACGAGCAGTACTTC
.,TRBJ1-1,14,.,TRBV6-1,CASTQGQLAVGAFF,TGTGCCAGCACTCAGGGACAACTTGCCGTGGGAGCTTTCTTT
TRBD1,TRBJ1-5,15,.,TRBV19,CASSFGTGGRGPQHF,TGTGCCAGTAGTTTCGGGACAGGGGGTCGGGGGCCCCAGCATTTT
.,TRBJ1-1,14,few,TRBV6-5,CASTPGRADTEAFF,TGTGCCAGCACCCCCGGGAGGGCGGATACTGAAGCTTTCTTT
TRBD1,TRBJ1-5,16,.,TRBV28,CASSIYGQGRGQPQHF,TGTGCCAGCAGTATATACGGACAGGGAAGAGGTCAGCCCCAGCATTTT
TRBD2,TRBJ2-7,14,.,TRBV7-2,CASTLLAGSYEQYF,TGTGCCAGCACCCTACTAGCGGGGTCCTACGAGCAGTACTTC
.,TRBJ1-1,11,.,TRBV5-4,CASSLGREAFF,TGTGCCAGCAGCTTGGGGAGGGAAGCTTTCTTT
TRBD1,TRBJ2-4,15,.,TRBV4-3,CASSLFRDSKNIQYF,TGCGCCAGCAGCCTATTCCGGGACAGCAAAAACATTCAGTACTTC
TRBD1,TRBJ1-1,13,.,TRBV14,CASSRDRNTEAFF,TGTGCCAGCAGCCGGGACAGGAACACTGAAGCTTTCTTT
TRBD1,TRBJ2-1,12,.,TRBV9,CASSVLQGEQFF,TGTGCCAGCAGCGTGCTACAGGGGGAGCAGTTCTTC
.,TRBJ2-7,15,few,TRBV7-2,CASSLAGDFSGEQYF,TGTGCCAGCAGCTTAGCGGGGGACTTCTCGGGCGAGCAGTACTTC
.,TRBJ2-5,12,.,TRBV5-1,CASKRGQETQYF,TGCGCCAGCAAAAGAGGACAAGAGACCCAGTACTTC
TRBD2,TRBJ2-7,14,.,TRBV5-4,CASSLELAGEEQYF,TGTGCCAGCAGCTTGGAACTAGCGGGAGAGGAGCAGTACTTC
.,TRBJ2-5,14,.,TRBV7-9,CASSLGAVQETQYF,TGTGCCAGCTCTCTCGGAGCGGTCCAAGAGACCCAGTACTTC
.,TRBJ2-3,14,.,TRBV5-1,CASSLRAEGNTQYF,TGCGCCAGCAGCTTGAGGGCGGAGGGGAATACGCAGTATTTT
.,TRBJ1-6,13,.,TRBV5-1,CASSPRGNSPLHF,TGCGCCAGCAGCCCCAGGGGAAACTCACCCCTCCACTTT
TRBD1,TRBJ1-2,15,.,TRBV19,CASSETGTGDYGYTF,TGTGCCAGTAGTGAGACCGGGACAGGGGACTATGGCTACACCTTC
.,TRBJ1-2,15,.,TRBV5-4,CASSLDRQEYYGYTF,TGTGCCAGCAGCTTGGACCGACAAGAATACTATGGCTACACCTTC
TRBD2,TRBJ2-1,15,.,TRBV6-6,CASSYKTSGRNEQFF,TGTGCCAGCAGTTACAAAACTAGCGGGAGGAATGAGCAGTTCTTC
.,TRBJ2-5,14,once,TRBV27,CASKPLAPQETQYF,TGTGCCAGCAAGCCTCTAGCACCACAAGAGACCCAGTACTTC
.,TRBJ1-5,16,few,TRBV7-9,CASSDFGGGLGQPQHF,TGTGCCAGCAGCGATTTTGGCGGGGGTTTGGGACAGCCCCAGCATTTT
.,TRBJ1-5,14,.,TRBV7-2,CASSFDRRNQPQHF,TGTGCCAGCAGCTTTGACAGACGCAATCAGCCCCAGCATTTT
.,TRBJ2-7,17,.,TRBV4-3,CASSQEALGGSVYEQYF,TGCGCCAGCAGCCAAGAGGCCCTTGGGGGGTCGGTCTACGAGCAGTACTTC
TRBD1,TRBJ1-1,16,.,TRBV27,CASSGQTGGSSTEAFF,TGTGCCAGCAGTGGGCAGACAGGGGGGAGCTCCACTGAAGCTTTCTTT
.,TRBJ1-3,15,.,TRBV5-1,CASSNPGGPGNTIYF,TGCGCCAGCTCCAACCCGGGGGGGCCTGGAAACACCATATATTTT
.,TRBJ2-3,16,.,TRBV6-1,CASSERGWAPPDTQYF,TGTGCCAGCAGTGAAAGAGGGTGGGCTCCGCCAGATACGCAGTATTTT
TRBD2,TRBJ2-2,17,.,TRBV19,CASSTNRLAGDPGELFF,TGTGCCAGTAGTACCAACCGACTAGCGGGGGATCCCGGGGAGCTGTTTTTT
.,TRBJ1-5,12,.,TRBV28,CASMESNQPQHF,TGTGCCAGCATGGAGAGCAATCAGCCCCAGCATTTT
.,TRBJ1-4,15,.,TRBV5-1,CASSLGLATNEKLFF,TGCGCCAGCAGCTTGGGGTTAGCAACTAATGAAAAACTGTTTTTT
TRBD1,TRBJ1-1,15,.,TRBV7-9,CASSFPTGANTEAFF,TGTGCCAGCAGCTTCCCGACAGGGGCAAACACTGAAGCTTTCTTT
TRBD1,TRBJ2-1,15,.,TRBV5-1,CASTFTGGPYNEQFF,TGCGCCAGCACCTTTACAGGGGGCCCCTACAATGAGCAGTTCTTC
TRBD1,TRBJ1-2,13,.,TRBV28,CAISRGVGYGYTF,TGTGCCATCTCCAGGGGGGTGGGCTATGGCTACACCTTC
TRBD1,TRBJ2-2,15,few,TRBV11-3,CASSPLTGGTGELFF,TGTGCCAGCAGCCCGCTGACAGGGGGAACCGGGGAGCTGTTTTTT
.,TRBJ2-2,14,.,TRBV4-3,CASSPQEGFGELFF,TGCGCCAGCAGCCCGCAGGAGGGTTTCGGGGAGCTGTTTTTT
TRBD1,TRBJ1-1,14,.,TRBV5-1,CASTPGRDRVEAFF,TGCGCCAGCACCCCTGGGCGGGACAGGGTAGAAGCTTTCTTT
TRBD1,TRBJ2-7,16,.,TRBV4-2,CASSHGIRDRAYEQYF,TGTGCCAGCAGCCACGGAATCCGGGACAGGGCCTACGAGCAGTACTTC